The source of this T cell receptor (beta chain) is a study of tumor-infiltrating lymphocytes in primary liver carcinoma. Study-level background: Aged between 30 and 69 years, the patients were men and women.

Comments on this clonotype: Germline and junction disagree at one end, which may indicate a read error.

Investigators took RNA and DNA out together from 20-30 mg of unsorted bulk tissue. Each tumor sample had over 90% viable tumor cells. The input was approximately 500 ng total RNA; TCR beta cDNA was made from it with a constant-region primer. Researchers made the TCR beta libraries by running three nested multiplex PCR rounds with slightly modified ARM-PCR. One entry per CDR3 protein results from TCRdb running MiXCR on the multiplex PCR reads. The sample has 95,000 to 150,000 distinct CDR3 sequences; around 62% are singletons. This TCR was sampled from a woman aged 60-70 years with primary liver carcinoma and hepatitis B virus infection. Input material: liver tumor tissue from sampling region 1. The subset: tumor region T1, superior pole.

The CDR3, as DNA: TGTGCCAGCGGTGCCAGGGAGAACACTGAAGTTCTCTTT. This translates into CASGARENTEVLF. This rearrangement joins TRBV6-1 to TRBJ1-1; a possible D gene is TRBD1 (5 bases). The CDR3 length is 13 residues. The germline gives CDR1 MNHNS, CDR2 SASEGT.